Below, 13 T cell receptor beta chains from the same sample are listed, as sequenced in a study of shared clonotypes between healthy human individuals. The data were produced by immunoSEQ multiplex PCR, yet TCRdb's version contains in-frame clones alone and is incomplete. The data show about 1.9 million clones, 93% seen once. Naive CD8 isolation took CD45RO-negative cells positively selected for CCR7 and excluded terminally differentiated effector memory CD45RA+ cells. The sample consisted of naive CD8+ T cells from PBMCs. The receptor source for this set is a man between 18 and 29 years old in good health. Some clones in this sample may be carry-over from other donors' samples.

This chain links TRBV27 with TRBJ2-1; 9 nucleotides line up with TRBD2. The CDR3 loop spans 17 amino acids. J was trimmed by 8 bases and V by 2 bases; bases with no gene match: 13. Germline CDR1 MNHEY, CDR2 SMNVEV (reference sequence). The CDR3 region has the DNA TGTGCCAGCAGTTTACCTAAGACTAGCGGAGAGCCGTATGAGCAGTTCTTC. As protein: CASSLPKTSGEPYEQFF.

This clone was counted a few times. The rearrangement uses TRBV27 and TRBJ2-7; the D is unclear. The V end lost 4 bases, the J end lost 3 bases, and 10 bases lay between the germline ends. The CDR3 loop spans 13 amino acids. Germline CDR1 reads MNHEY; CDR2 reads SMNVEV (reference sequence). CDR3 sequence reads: CASSSRLLYEQYF. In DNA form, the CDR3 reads TGTGCCAGCAGTTCTAGACTTCTCTACGAGCAGTACTTC.

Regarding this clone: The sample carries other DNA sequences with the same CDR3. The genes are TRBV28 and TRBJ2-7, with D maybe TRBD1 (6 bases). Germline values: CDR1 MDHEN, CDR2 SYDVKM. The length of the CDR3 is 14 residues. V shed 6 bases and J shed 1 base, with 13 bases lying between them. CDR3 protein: CASSLQGGSYEQYF. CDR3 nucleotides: TGTGCCAGCAGCCTACAGGGTGGGTCCTACGAGCAGTACTTC.

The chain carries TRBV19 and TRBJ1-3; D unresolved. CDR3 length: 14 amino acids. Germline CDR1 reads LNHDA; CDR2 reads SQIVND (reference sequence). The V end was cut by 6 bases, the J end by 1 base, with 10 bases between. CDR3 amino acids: CASRPGWSGNTIYF. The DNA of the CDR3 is TGTGCCAGTAGGCCTGGGTGGTCTGGAAACACCATATATTTT.

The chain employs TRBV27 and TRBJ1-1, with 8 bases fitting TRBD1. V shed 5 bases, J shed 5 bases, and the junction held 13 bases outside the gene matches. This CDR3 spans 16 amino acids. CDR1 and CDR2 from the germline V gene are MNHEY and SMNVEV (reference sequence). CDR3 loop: CASSNPPQGASTEAFF. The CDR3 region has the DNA TGTGCCAGCAGTAACCCTCCCCAGGGGGCTTCGACTGAAGCTTTCTTT.

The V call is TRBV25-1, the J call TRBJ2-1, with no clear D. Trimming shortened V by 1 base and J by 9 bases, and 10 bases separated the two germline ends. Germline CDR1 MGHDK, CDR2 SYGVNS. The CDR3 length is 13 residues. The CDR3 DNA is TGTGCCAGCAGTGAATTTAGAAGGAGTGAGCAGTTCTTC. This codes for CASSEFRRSEQFF.

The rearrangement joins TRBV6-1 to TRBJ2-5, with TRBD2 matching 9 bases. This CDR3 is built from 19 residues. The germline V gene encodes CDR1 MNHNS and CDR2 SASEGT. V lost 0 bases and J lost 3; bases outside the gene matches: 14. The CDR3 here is CASSEAQVAGEEMKETQYF. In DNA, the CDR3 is TGTGCCAGCAGTGAAGCGCAGGTAGCGGGAGAGGAGATGAAAGAGACCCAGTACTTC.

The CDR3 nucleotides read TGTGCCAGCAGCTTAAATAGGGACAGTCCCTCCTCTGGGGCCAACGTCCTGACTTTC. Amino acid sequence: CASSLNRDSPSSGANVLTF. J is TRBJ2-6 and V is TRBV7-9, with 7 bases fitting TRBD1. The CDR3 totals 19 residues. Germline V lookup: CDR1 SEHNR, CDR2 FQNEAQ (reference sequence). J gave up 0 bases and V 2 bases, and 10 bases lay outside the gene matches.

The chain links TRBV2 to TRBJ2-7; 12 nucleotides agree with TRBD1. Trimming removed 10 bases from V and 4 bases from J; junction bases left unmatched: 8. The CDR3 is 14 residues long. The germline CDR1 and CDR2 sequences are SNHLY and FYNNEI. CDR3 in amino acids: CANPRDRGLYEQYF. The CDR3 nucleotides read TGTGCCAACCCCCGGGACAGGGGGCTTTACGAGCAGTACTTC.

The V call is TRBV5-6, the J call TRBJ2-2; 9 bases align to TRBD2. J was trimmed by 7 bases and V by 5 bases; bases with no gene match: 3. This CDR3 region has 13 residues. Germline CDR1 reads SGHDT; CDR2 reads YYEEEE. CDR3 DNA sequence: TGTGCCAGCAGTATTAGCGGGGGCGGGGAGCTGTTTTTT. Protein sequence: CASSISGGGELFF.

The CDR3 DNA follows: TGCGCCAGCACCCCAGCAGGGGGTAGGACAGATACGCAGTATTTT. As protein: CASTPAGGRTDTQYF. The chain employs TRBV5-1 and TRBJ2-3, with 7 bases identical to TRBD1. Trimming at V came to 6 bases and at J to 3 bases, leaving 10 bases not matched to a gene. The CDR3 length is 15 residues. Looked up from germline, CDR1 is SGHRS and CDR2 is YFSETQ.

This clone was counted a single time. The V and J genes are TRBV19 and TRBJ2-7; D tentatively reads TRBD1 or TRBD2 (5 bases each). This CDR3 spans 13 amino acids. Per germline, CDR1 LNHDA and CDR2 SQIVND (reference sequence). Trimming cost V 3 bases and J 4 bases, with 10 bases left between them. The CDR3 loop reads CASSMGRVYEQYF. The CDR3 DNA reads TGTGCCAGTAGTATGGGACGGGTTTACGAGCAGTACTTC.

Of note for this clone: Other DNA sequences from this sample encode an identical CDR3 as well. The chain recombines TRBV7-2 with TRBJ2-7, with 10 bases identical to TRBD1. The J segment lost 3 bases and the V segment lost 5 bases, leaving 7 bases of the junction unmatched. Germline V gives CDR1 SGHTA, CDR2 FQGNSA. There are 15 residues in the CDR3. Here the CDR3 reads CASSSRTGGSYEQYF. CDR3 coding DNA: TGTGCCAGCAGCAGCCGGACAGGGGGAAGCTACGAGCAGTACTTC. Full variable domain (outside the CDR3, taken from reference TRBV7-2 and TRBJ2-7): GAGVSQSPSNKVTEKGKDVELRCDPISGHTALYWYRQSLGQGLEFLIYFQGNSAPDKSGLPSDRFSAERTGGSVSTLTIQRTQQEDSAVYLCASSSRTGGSYEQYFGPGTRLTVT.